Shown below are 31 T cell receptor beta chains from a single sample sequenced in a study of blood T cell repertoires in COVID-19. Using immunoSEQ multiplex PCR, the repertoire was profiled, and TCRdb retains in-frame clones only, with some absent. This sample yields a few hundred thousand clones, of which nearly 90% are seen a single time; more than 10% belongs to the top ten. The sample taken for sequencing was peripheral blood. Source of these receptors: a woman between 18 and 29 years old who had recovered from COVID-19.

The V and J genes are TRBV4-1 and TRBJ2-1; 7 nucleotides match TRBD2. This CDR3 is 17 amino acids long. V lost 0 bases to trimming and J lost 4 bases; unmatched junction nucleotides: 9. Germline V lookup: CDR1 MGHRA, CDR2 YSYEKL. The CDR3 spells CASSQEYGAGGYNEQFF. Written as DNA, the CDR3 is TGCGCCAGCAGCCAAGAATACGGGGCCGGGGGGTACAATGAGCAGTTCTTC.

This clone appeared once. V gene TRBV4-1 combines with J gene TRBJ1-4; no clear D. The CDR3 consists of 13 residues. The germline V and J ends were trimmed by 4 bases and 7 bases, with 10 bases remaining between them. The V gene's germline CDR1 is MGHRA and CDR2 YSYEKL. As DNA, the CDR3 is TGCGCCAGCAGCCCTCAGTACATTGAAAAACTGTTTTTT. It codes for CASSPQYIEKLFF.

This chain joins TRBV18 and TRBJ2-4, with 10 bases lining up with TRBD1. The germline V gene has CDR1 KGHSH and CDR2 LQKENI. The CDR3 is made up of 16 amino acids. V gave up 3 bases and J gave up 6 bases; unmatched junction bases: 8. CDR3 in amino acids: CASSPLSGQGVNIQYF. Written as DNA, the CDR3 is TGTGCCAGCTCACCGTTATCCGGACAGGGGGTAAACATTCAGTACTTC. The whole variable domain, remainder taken from reference TRBV18 and TRBJ2-4, is NAGVMQNPRHLVRRRGQEARLRCSPMKGHSHVYWYRQLPEEGLKFMVYLQKENIIDESGMPKERFSAEFPKEGPSILRIQQVVRGDSAAYFCASSPLSGQGVNIQYFGAGTRLSVL.

The chain recombines TRBV7-2 with TRBJ1-2; tentatively, D is TRBD1 (6 bases). CDR1 and CDR2 (germline): SGHTA, FQGNSA. The CDR3 length is 17 residues. Trimming took 5 bases from V and 4 from J, leaving 23 bases between them. The CDR3 sequence: CASSPVGGQPAVYGYTF. In DNA, the CDR3 is TGTGCCAGCAGCCCAGTGGGGGGGCAGCCCGCCGTCTATGGCTACACCTTC.

This clone was observed once. The chain links TRBV5-6 to TRBJ1-5; no definite D call. V was cut by 0 bases and J by 9 bases, with 7 bases left in between. CDR3 length equals 12 residues. Germline V CDR1 and CDR2: SGHDT, YYEEEE. This CDR3 reads CASSLGDMPQHF. DNA for the CDR3: TGTGCCAGCAGCTTGGGAGATATGCCCCAGCATTTT.

The chain combines TRBV6-1 with TRBJ2-1; the match to TRBD2 covers 13 bases. V was pared by 4 bases and J by 4 bases, with 4 bases of the junction left unmatched. This CDR3 has 16 amino acids. Per the germline V gene, CDR1 is MNHNS and CDR2 is SASEGT. CDR3 DNA sequence: TGTGCCAGCAGTGGGACTAGCGGGAGTGGTTACAATGAGCAGTTCTTC. Translating gives CASSGTSGSGYNEQFF.

V is TRBV29-1 and J is TRBJ1-3; tentative D call: TRBD1 (6 bases). The CDR3 length is 13 residues. Germline V gene sequence: CDR1 SQVTM, CDR2 ANQGSEA. Between the trimmed V and J ends, which lost 4 bases and 2 bases, there was a span of 9 bases. In nucleotides, the CDR3 is TGCAGCGTTGGACAGGTTACTGGAAACACCATATATTTT. Translating gives CSVGQVTGNTIYF.

This sequence joins TRBV29-1 and TRBJ2-7; 8 positions agree with TRBD1. The germline V gene encodes CDR1 SQVTM and CDR2 ANQGSEA. With 5 bases clipped from V and 3 bases from J, the junction kept 6 bases outside the gene matches. This CDR3 spans 13 amino acids. The CDR3 region has the DNA TGCAGCGTTATGTTTACAGGGGGCTACGAGCAGTACTTC. It codes for CSVMFTGGYEQYF.

V gene TRBV24-1 combines with J gene TRBJ2-1; 12 positions agree with TRBD2. There are 16 residues in the CDR3. CDR1 is KGHDR and CDR2 is SFDVKD in the germline V gene. J gave up 7 bases and V 4 bases, and 7 bases lay outside the gene matches. The CDR3 spells CATSDPSGRAGNEQFF. In DNA form, the CDR3 reads TGTGCCACCAGTGACCCTAGCGGGAGGGCCGGTAATGAGCAGTTCTTC.

This chain connects TRBV30 to TRBJ2-7; D possibly corresponds to TRBD1 (7 bases). CDR3 length: 15 amino acids. V lost 1 base to trimming and J lost 1 base, with 14 bases between them. The germline V gene has CDR1 GTSNPN and CDR2 SVGIG (reference sequence). The chain's CDR3 is CAWSGEAGGSYEQYF. The CDR3 DNA reads as TGTGCCTGGAGTGGGGAGGCAGGGGGATCCTACGAGCAGTACTTC.

V usage is TRBV9 and J usage is TRBJ1-1; D might be TRBD1 (5 bases). V lost 4 bases and J 4 bases, leaving 14 bases between the germline ends. The germline CDR1 and CDR2 sequences are SGDLS and YYNGEE. The CDR3 runs to 14 residues. This CDR3 is CASSQGGGPTEAFF. CDR3 DNA sequence: TGTGCCAGCAGCCAGGGAGGAGGGCCCACTGAAGCTTTCTTT.

The chain couples TRBV19 to TRBJ2-3; 10 bases line up with TRBD1. This CDR3 contains 16 residues. V shed 2 bases, J shed 3 bases, and the junction held 5 bases outside the gene matches. From germline, CDR1 is LNHDA and CDR2 SQIVND (reference sequence). The CDR3 region is CASSIRQGAPTDTQYF. As DNA, the CDR3 is TGTGCCAGTAGTATAAGACAGGGGGCGCCTACAGATACGCAGTATTTT.

The CDR3 reads CASSRVAGDSGELFF. CDR3 bases: TGTGCCAGCAGCCGGGTAGCGGGAGACAGCGGGGAGCTGTTTTTT. This rearrangement joins TRBV4-2 to TRBJ2-2; 9 bases agree with TRBD2. Trimming removed 4 bases from V and 7 bases from J; junction bases left unmatched: 7. The CDR3 is 15 residues long. The germline gives CDR1 LGHNA, CDR2 YNFKEQ.

This rearrangement joins TRBV2 to TRBJ2-7; 8 positions match TRBD1. CDR3 length: 13 residues. The V segment lost 3 bases and the J segment 7 bases; nucleotides outside the gene matches: 5. Germline values: CDR1 SNHLY, CDR2 FYNNEI. CDR3 sequence: CASSEDREKEQYF. CDR3 sequence (DNA): TGTGCCAGCAGTGAGGACAGGGAAAAGGAGCAGTACTTC.

The chain has TRBV19 and TRBJ2-2; D might be TRBD2 (6 bases). V was trimmed by 6 bases and J by 2 bases, leaving 10 bases between them. This CDR3 is built from 14 residues. In germline, CDR1 is LNHDA, CDR2 SQIVND (reference sequence). The CDR3 loop is CASSPDYNTGELFF. For the CDR3, the DNA is TGTGCCAGTAGCCCGGACTATAACACCGGGGAGCTGTTTTTT.

The CDR3 loop is CASSLESVENYGYTF. The CDR3 DNA reads TGCGCCAGCAGCTTGGAGAGCGTAGAAAACTATGGCTACACCTTC. V and J are TRBV5-1 and TRBJ1-2; D is undetermined. The CDR3 covers 15 residues. Trimming took off 0 bases at V and 2 bases at J, with 11 bases between the two ends. Germline CDR1 SGHRS, CDR2 YFSETQ.

The V gene is TRBV9, the J gene TRBJ1-2; 8 bases line up with TRBD1. Unmatched junction bases numbered 9, after V lost 3 bases and J lost 8 bases. CDR3 size: 14 residues. From germline, CDR1 is SGDLS and CDR2 YYNGEE. CDR3 DNA: TGTGCCAGCAGCGACTCAGGGGGCGCAAGGGGCTACACCTTC. It translates to CASSDSGGARGYTF.

This rearrangement joins TRBV30 to TRBJ1-1; D remains unclear. V was pared by 2 bases and J by 2 bases, with 6 bases between. The germline gives CDR1 GTSNPN, CDR2 SVGIG (reference sequence). The CDR3 is made up of 12 amino acids. CDR3 loop: CAWSSENTEAFF. CDR3 nucleotide sequence: TGTGCCTGGAGTTCAGAAAACACTGAAGCTTTCTTT.

V is TRBV4-1 and J is TRBJ1-2; TRBD1 matches 7 bases. J was trimmed by 7 bases and V by 4 bases; bases with no gene match: 3. Germline V lookup: CDR1 MGHRA, CDR2 YSYEKL. CDR3 length: 12 residues. The CDR3 loop reads CASSPNRGGYTF. CDR3 nucleotides: TGCGCCAGCAGCCCTAACAGGGGTGGCTACACCTTC.

The chain employs TRBV6-5 and TRBJ1-5; tentatively, D is TRBD1 (6 bases). Germline assignment: CDR1 MNHEY and CDR2 SVGAGI. V lost 6 bases to trimming and J lost 5 bases, with 8 bases between them. The CDR3 is 12 amino acids. CDR3 sequence: CASRTGYQPQHF. DNA for the CDR3: TGTGCCAGCAGAACAGGGTATCAGCCCCAGCATTTT.

The J gene is TRBJ2-5, the V gene TRBV4-1; 14 bases align to TRBD2. Looked up from germline, CDR1 is MGHRA and CDR2 is YSYEKL. J gave up 5 bases and V 4 bases, and 6 bases lay outside the gene matches. The CDR3 runs 16 residues. This CDR3 reads CASSLGTSGRTETQYF. The CDR3 region has the DNA TGCGCCAGCAGCCTAGGGACTAGCGGGAGAACGGAGACCCAGTACTTC.

The chain recombines TRBV2 with TRBJ1-1; D is perhaps TRBD1 (5 bases). V lost 6 bases, J lost 1 base, and 9 bases lay in between. CDR1 is SNHLY, CDR2 FYNNEI, per germline. The CDR3 is made up of 13 amino acids. The CDR3 DNA sequence: TGTGCCAGCAGGGAACAGGAGAACACTGAAGCTTTCTTT. This gives the protein CASREQENTEAFF.

The J gene is TRBJ2-3, the V gene TRBV14, with TRBD2 matching 7 bases. Germline CDR1 is SGHDN and CDR2 is FVKESK. V dropped 4 bases and J dropped 7; count of bases not matched to a gene: 8. The CDR3 consists of 14 residues. The CDR3 nucleotides read TGTGCCAGCAGCCCGGATAGCGGGCGAAATACGCAGTATTTT. Translating it yields CASSPDSGRNTQYF.

The chain employs TRBV7-7 and TRBJ2-1, with 8 positions matching TRBD2. The J segment lost 5 bases and the V segment lost 2 bases, leaving 5 bases of the junction unmatched. The germline V gene encodes CDR1 SSHAT and CDR2 FNYEAQ (reference sequence). The CDR3 consists of 15 residues. In nucleotides, the CDR3 is TGTGCCAGCAGCTTACTCGGGGGGGCACACAATGAGCAGTTCTTC. Translation: CASSLLGGAHNEQFF.

This chain connects TRBV13 to TRBJ2-7; D might be TRBD2 (5 bases). CDR1 is PRHDT and CDR2 is FYEKMQ in the germline V gene (reference sequence). V was shortened by 6 bases and J by 0 bases, with 6 bases between the two germline ends. The CDR3 loop spans 12 amino acids. The CDR3 spells CASSRGSYEQYF. CDR3 DNA: TGTGCCAGCAGTCGGGGCTCCTACGAGCAGTACTTC.

The chain has TRBV14 and TRBJ2-1, with unresolved D. Germline CDR1 SGHDN, CDR2 FVKESK. The CDR3 consists of 15 residues. With 4 bases removed from V and 0 bases from J, the gap between germline ends came to 10 bases. The CDR3 nucleotides are TGTGCCAGCAGCCCCAGATATGACTCCTACAATGAGCAGTTCTTC. Its protein product is CASSPRYDSYNEQFF.

In its sample, this clone was seen once. The V call is TRBV4-3, the J call TRBJ2-1, with 10 nucleotides matching TRBD2. Germline V CDR1 and CDR2: LGHNA, YSLEER. The trim removed 3 bases at V and 2 bases at J, leaving 7 bases unmatched. CDR3 length: 17 residues. The CDR3 here is CASSHPPGTSAYNEQFF. DNA of the CDR3: TGCGCCAGCAGCCACCCACCCGGGACTAGCGCCTACAATGAGCAGTTCTTC.

The chain employs TRBV5-4 and TRBJ1-1, with 8 bases fitting TRBD1. The CDR3 contains 14 residues. J lost 2 bases, V lost 7 bases, and 7 bases had no gene match. CDR1 SGHNT and CDR2 YYREEE come from the germline V gene (reference sequence). The CDR3 DNA follows: TGTGCCAGCGGCTCACAGGGGGGAAACACTGAAGCTTTCTTT. This translates into CASGSQGGNTEAFF.

This clone has only one observation. V gene TRBV2 combines with J gene TRBJ2-1; 10 nucleotides match TRBD2. CDR3 length: 14 residues. Germline values: CDR1 SNHLY, CDR2 FYNNEI. V gave up 7 bases and J gave up 5 bases; unmatched junction bases: 5. CDR3 sequence reads: CASTWTSGNNEQFF. The CDR3 DNA follows: TGTGCCAGCACCTGGACTAGCGGAAACAATGAGCAGTTCTTC. The full variable domain, in which reference TRBV2 and TRBJ2-1 provide the parts outside the CDR3, is EPEVTQTPSHQVTQMGQEVILRCVPISNHLYFYWYRQILGQKVEFLVSFYNNEISEKSEIFDDQFSVERPDGSNFTLKIRSTKLEDSAMYFCASTWTSGNNEQFFGPGTRLTVL.

V and J are TRBV3-1 (or the pseudogene TRBV3-2) and TRBJ1-3, with D possibly matching TRBD1 (6 bases). The V gene's germline CDR1 is LGHDT and CDR2 YNNKEL (reference sequence). The CDR3 totals 16 residues. V was clipped by 0 bases and J by 0 bases, with 9 bases between them. The CDR3 is CASSQESTGSGNTIYF. For the CDR3, the DNA is TGTGCCAGCAGCCAAGAATCGACAGGCTCTGGAAACACCATATATTTT.

V and J are TRBV5-1 and TRBJ2-4, with a tentative D call TRBD2 (6 bases). Germline V lookup: CDR1 SGHRS, CDR2 YFSETQ. With 4 bases removed from V and 0 bases from J, the gap between germline ends came to 17 bases. The CDR3 has 17 residues. CDR3 residues: CASSPRGGTLAKNIQYF. CDR3 DNA sequence: TGCGCCAGCAGCCCTCGAGGCGGGACTCTAGCCAAAAACATTCAGTACTTC.